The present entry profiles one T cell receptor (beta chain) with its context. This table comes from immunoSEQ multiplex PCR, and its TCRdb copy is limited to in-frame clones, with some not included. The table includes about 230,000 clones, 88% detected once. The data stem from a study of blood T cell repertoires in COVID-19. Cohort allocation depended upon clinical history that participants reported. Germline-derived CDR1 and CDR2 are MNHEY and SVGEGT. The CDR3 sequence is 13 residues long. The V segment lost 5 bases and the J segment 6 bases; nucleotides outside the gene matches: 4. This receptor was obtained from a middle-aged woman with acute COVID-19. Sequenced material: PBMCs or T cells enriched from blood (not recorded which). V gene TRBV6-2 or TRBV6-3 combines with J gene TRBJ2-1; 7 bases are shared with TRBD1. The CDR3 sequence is CASSKTGSNEQFF. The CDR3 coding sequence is TGTGCCAGCAGTAAGACAGGGTCCAATGAGCAGTTCTTC.